This T cell receptor (beta chain) comes out of a study of T cell changes during pregnancy in multiple sclerosis. Some clones are missing from TCRdb's copy, which holds only in-frame ones; the method was immunoSEQ multiplex PCR. The sample has about 40,000 clones, about 90% seen once. Losses at the gene ends were 10 bases for V and 6 bases for J; bases not matched to a gene: 8. The CDR3 has 14 residues. The germline gives CDR1 MNHNS, CDR2 SASEGT. This TCR came from a female donor in good health, enrolled as a control in a pregnancy study. The sequencing used peripheral blood, collected in the first trimester of pregnancy. The chain combines TRBV6-1 with TRBJ2-7; TRBD2 matches 14 bases. Written as DNA, the CDR3 is TGTGCCACCCGAGGGACTAGCGGGAGCAGCGAGCAGTACTTC. This encodes CATRGTSGSSEQYF.